One sample yielded the 22 T cell receptor beta chains listed below, sequenced in a study of molecular identifiers for immune sequencing clone quantification. TCRdb re-called the PCR reads through MiXCR, storing one row per CDR3 protein. The sample holds roughly 630,000 distinct CDR3 sequences; 25% are singletons and the top ten take about 0.84%. The source material was naive CD8+ T cells from blood, with Jurkat cell RNA spiked in. The sample's subset: FACS-sorted CD8+CD4-CCR7+CD45RA+ naive T cells. These receptors were obtained from a human donor in good health. Some libraries in this study had Jurkat cell RNA spiked in.

The table lists this clonotype with many counts. The chain joins TRBV4-1 to TRBJ1-5; D gene ambiguous. Per germline, CDR1 MGHRA and CDR2 YSYEKL. The CDR3 has 14 residues. Trimming removed 1 base at V and 6 bases at J, with 10 bases between. The CDR3 nucleotides are TGCGCCAGCAGCCAAGTGGCAGCAGGTCAGCCCCAGCATTTT. It yields the protein CASSQVAAGQPQHF.

Of note for this clonotype: It is likely a read error, because the conserved phenylalanine at the end of the CDR3 is missing. V usage is TRBV4-3 and J usage is TRBJ1-2; D might be TRBD1 (5 bases). This CDR3 comprises 15 residues. Germline V gene lookup returns CDR1 LGHNA and CDR2 YSLEER. With 0 bases removed from V and 6 bases from J, the gap between germline ends came to 14 bases. The CDR3 bases are TGCGCCAGCAGCCAAGAACTGGTAGGGGCGCATGGCTACACCTAC. It codes for CASSQELVGAHGYTY.

There are a few counts of this clonotype. The gene calls are TRBV6-5 and TRBJ1-2, with TRBD1 matching 7 bases. The germline V gene has CDR1 MNHEY and CDR2 SVGAGI. This CDR3 spans 13 amino acids. Losses at the gene ends were 5 bases for V and 8 bases for J; bases not matched to a gene: 8. CDR3 protein: CASSPPTGRGYTF. The CDR3 DNA reads TGTGCCAGCAGTCCGCCGACAGGGCGCGGCTACACCTTC.

With respect to this clonotype: It may be a read error: a sequence one base away is much more abundant. This chain uses TRBV6-2 or TRBV6-3 with TRBJ2-7; possible D gene TRBD1, 5 bases. V was shortened by 0 bases and J by 6 bases, with 9 bases between the two germline ends. From germline, CDR1 is MNHEY and CDR2 SVGEGT. There are 13 residues in the CDR3. CDR3 loop: CASSYSDMSEQYF. As DNA, the CDR3 is TGTGCCAGCAGTTACTCGGACATGAGCGAGCAGTACTTC.

This clonotype was found many times. The chain joins TRBV10-2 to TRBJ2-3; 11 nucleotides line up with TRBD2. The V segment lost 7 bases and the J segment 2 bases; nucleotides outside the gene matches: 8. Germline values: CDR1 WSHSY, CDR2 SAAADI. The CDR3 extends over 16 amino acids. In DNA form, the CDR3 reads TGCGCCAGCACCCTAAGACTAGCGGGGTACACAGATACGCAGTATTTT. It yields the protein CASTLRLAGYTDTQYF.

This clonotype was picked up one time. A much larger clonotype is one base distant, so this may be a read error. This chain links TRBV5-3 with TRBJ2-3; 8 nucleotides agree with TRBD2. TRBV5-3 is filed as an ORF, its function uncertain. The junction had 18 bases not matched to a gene; V was cut back by 8 bases and J by 1 base. The CDR3 consists of 18 residues. CDR3 nucleotide sequence: TGTGCCAGCAGCGCTGGTCGGGGAGCGGGGGAGGGCACAGATACGCAGTATTTT. This codes for CASSAGRGAGEGTDTQYF.

Note on this clonotype: Since a much larger clone is just one base distant, this may be a read error. This sequence joins TRBV5-1 and TRBJ2-5; D is unresolved. The germline V and J ends were trimmed by 3 bases and 2 bases, with 17 bases remaining between them. Germline lookup yields CDR1 SGHRS and CDR2 YFSETQ. There are 16 residues in the CDR3. The CDR3 nucleotides read TGCGCCAGCAGCTCACTTGGCTGCCCGACGCAAGAGACCCAGTACTTC. It is translated as CASSSLGCPTQETQYF. Combining the CDR3 with reference TRBV5-1 and TRBJ2-5 gives the whole variable domain KAGVTQTPRYLIKTRGQQVTLSCSPISGHRSVSWYQQTPGQGLQFLFEYFSETQRNKGNFPGRFSGRQFSNSRSEMNVSTLELGDSALYLCASSSLGCPTQETQYFGPGTRLLVL.

On this clonotype: A much larger clone sits a single nucleotide away, making a read error possible. The chain joins TRBV6-5 to TRBJ2-3, with a tentative D call TRBD1 (5 bases). The CDR3 is made up of 13 amino acids. Germline V CDR1 and CDR2: MNHEY, SVGAGI. CDR3 bases: TGTGCCAGCACGCAGGGTAGCATAGATACGCAGTATTTT. Translating it yields CASTQGSIDTQYF.

For this clonotype: This may come from a read error, since a much larger clone is one base off. The rearrangement joins TRBV12-3 or TRBV12-4 to TRBJ2-3, with 9 bases lining up with TRBD1. This CDR3 is 14 amino acids long. CDR3 sequence reads: CASSDRGVADTQDF. CDR3 nucleotide sequence: TGTGCCAGCAGCGACAGGGGGGTAGCAGATACGCAGGATTTT.

This clonotype was picked up one time. V and J are TRBV7-9 and TRBJ1-5; possibly TRBD1 for D (5 bases). Trimming pared 5 bases from V and 6 bases from J, leaving 20 bases between. The germline gives CDR1 SEHNR, CDR2 FQNEAQ (reference sequence). This CDR3 has 16 amino acids. The CDR3: CASSPAGQPFTQPQHF. CDR3 DNA sequence: TGTGCCAGCAGCCCCGCGGGGCAGCCTTTTACTCAGCCCCAGCATTTT.

Worth noting for this clonotype: A single base separates this from a much larger clone, so it may be a read error. V usage is TRBV28 and J usage is TRBJ1-1, with TRBD1 as a possible D gene (6 bases). This CDR3 spans 14 amino acids. Germline-derived CDR1 and CDR2 are MDHEN and SYDVKM. This CDR3 reads CASSAGVLNTGAFF. CDR3 coding DNA: TGTGCCAGCAGTGCAGGGGTCCTGAACACTGGAGCTTTCTTT.

This clonotype was counted many times. This chain uses TRBV27 with TRBJ1-5, with a possible D match to TRBD1 (6 bases). The CDR3 totals 16 residues. Trimming left V 3 bases short and J 6 bases short, with 18 bases between. Germline values: CDR1 MNHEY, CDR2 SMNVEV (reference sequence). CDR3 coding DNA: TGTGCCAGCAGTTTTTCCAGGGGCCCTCTTGGTCAGCCCCAGCATTTT. Amino acids: CASSFSRGPLGQPQHF.

This clonotype turned up a few times. V usage is TRBV4-3 and J usage is TRBJ1-5; TRBD1 matches 9 bases. There are 17 residues in the CDR3. Looked up from germline, CDR1 is LGHNA and CDR2 is YSLEER. The trim removed 0 bases at V and 4 bases at J, leaving 7 bases unmatched. As DNA, the CDR3 is TGCGCCAGCAGCCAAGATAGGACAGGGGCTCTAAATCAGCCCCAGCATTTT. Protein sequence: CASSQDRTGALNQPQHF.

The chain joins TRBV4-1 to TRBJ1-6; no clear D. Looked up from germline, CDR1 is MGHRA and CDR2 is YSYEKL. The germline V and J ends were trimmed by 1 base and 7 bases, with 17 bases remaining between them. The CDR3 totals 17 residues. CDR3 bases: TGCGCCAGCAGCCAAGTTTTTCTGAAGACGTGGAATTCACCCCTCCACTTT. Translating gives CASSQVFLKTWNSPLHF.

The chain has TRBV14 and TRBJ2-5, with 7 bases matching TRBD2. Germline trimming cut 5 bases from V and 4 bases from J; bases unmatched to any gene: 7. The CDR3 covers 14 residues. Germline values: CDR1 SGHDN, CDR2 FVKESK. The CDR3 loop reads CASSKRDWGETQYF. The CDR3 nucleotides are TGTGCCAGCAGCAAGCGGGATTGGGGAGAGACCCAGTACTTC.

This clonotype was recorded a few times. This chain links TRBV19 with TRBJ1-1, with D tentatively TRBD1 (5 bases). Germline CDR1 and CDR2: LNHDA and SQIVND (reference sequence). Trimming removed 5 bases from V and 3 bases from J, with 16 bases in between. The CDR3 sequence is 15 residues long. The CDR3 DNA reads TGTGCCAGTAGTGGGGAGGACACGGTAGACACTGAAGCTTTCTTT. Translated: CASSGEDTVDTEAFF.

In this sample, this clonotype turned up a few times. The chain combines TRBV7-2 with TRBJ2-1; D may be TRBD2 (7 bases). Germline lookup yields CDR1 SGHTA and CDR2 FQGNSA. The CDR3 has 15 residues. V dropped 4 bases and J dropped 1 base, with 11 bases sitting between them. CDR3 in DNA: TGTGCCAGCAGCTGGGGGGGGGCTTCCTACAATGAGCAGTTCTTC. This encodes CASSWGGASYNEQFF.

This clonotype was detected only a few times. The rearrangement joins TRBV4-1 to TRBJ1-1; perhaps TRBD1 as D (6 bases). Trimming stripped 3 bases from V and 1 base from J, with 15 bases between. Germline V gene data show CDR1 as MGHRA and CDR2 as YSYEKL. The CDR3 has 16 residues. The CDR3 nucleotides are TGCGCCAGCAGCCAGGGACACAGGACCAGGAACACTGAAGCTTTCTTT. Its translation is CASSQGHRTRNTEAFF.

This clonotype appeared a few times. DNA for the CDR3: TGCGCCAGCAGCCAATCAGGGATCTCCTACGAGCAGTACTTC. It codes for CASSQSGISYEQYF. The J gene is TRBJ2-7, the V gene TRBV4-3, with D tentatively TRBD1 (5 bases). CDR3 length: 14 residues. Between the trimmed V and J ends, which lost 2 bases and 0 bases, there was a span of 8 bases. Germline CDR1 reads LGHNA; CDR2 reads YSLEER.

The sample holds a few counts of this clonotype. The genes are TRBV5-6 and TRBJ2-7, with 7 bases lining up with TRBD2. The CDR3 length is 14 residues. J was trimmed by 5 bases and V by 0 bases; bases with no gene match: 5. Germline CDR1 reads SGHDT; CDR2 reads YYEEEE. The CDR3 bases are TGTGCCAGCAGCTTGGGGGGGGGACCCCACGAGCAGTACTTC. It specifies CASSLGGGPHEQYF.

The chain combines TRBV7-3 with TRBJ2-1; the match to TRBD2 covers 12 bases. V lost 4 bases, J lost 7 bases, and 11 bases stayed unmatched. Germline V gives CDR1 SGHTA, CDR2 FQGTGA. The CDR3 contains 17 residues. The CDR3 reads CASSSGLAGGPGNEQFF. The CDR3 DNA follows: TGTGCCAGCAGCTCAGGTCTAGCGGGAGGGCCTGGTAATGAGCAGTTCTTC.

This clonotype turned up a few times. The V call is TRBV7-9, the J call TRBJ2-1, with D tentatively TRBD2 (7 bases). Germline loops: CDR1 SEHNR, CDR2 FQNEAQ (reference sequence). The CDR3 length is 16 residues. The V and J ends lost 8 bases and 6 bases respectively, with 23 bases between them. The CDR3 sequence is CASSGGAGQAANEQFF. CDR3 nucleotide sequence: TGTGCCAGCTCTGGGGGGGCGGGGCAGGCGGCCAATGAGCAGTTCTTC.